This T cell receptor (beta chain) was found in a study of T cells expressing NK-cell markers. TCRdb derives one entry per CDR3 protein from the 5' RACE reads, leaving out DNA. This sample's table has around 260,000 distinct CDR3 sequences. The CDR3 runs 15 residues. Germline V CDR1 and CDR2: SGHRS, YFSETQ. This clonotype was obtained from a woman aged 18-69 years in good health. The V and J genes are TRBV5-1 and TRBJ2-3. Specimen: blood T cells: a sorted CD56 or NKG2C T cell subset, CD4+ or CD8+ T cells, or bulk PBMC T cells (not recorded which). CDR3 sequence: CASSRSGTSTDTQYF. Together with reference TRBV5-1 and TRBJ2-3, the CDR3 gives the full variable domain: KAGVTQTPRYLIKTRGQQVTLSCSPISGHRSVSWYQQTPGQGLQFLFEYFSETQRNKGNFPGRFSGRQFSNSRSEMNVSTLELGDSALYLCASSRSGTSTDTQYFGPGTRLTVL.